This T cell receptor beta chain was captured by sequencing in a study of T cell responses to AZD1222 COVID-19 vaccine. Profiled with immunoSEQ multiplex PCR; TCRdb holds only in-frame clones, not every one. The table lists about 140,000 clones, 85% to 95% of them singletons, with about 12% in the top ten. Findings and limits, study-wide: CD4 TCRs linked to vaccination spanned spike, dominating at 160-218 and 743-854.

Remarks on this clone: The antigen remains undetermined.

This receptor was obtained from an adult who had recovered from COVID-19. The specimen comprised peripheral blood, sampled after recovery from COVID-19.

CDR3 bases: TGCGCCAGCAGCCAAGAAGGTGAGAGGGAGCCAACCGGGGAGCTGTTTTTT. Protein: CASSQEGEREPTGELFF. The genes are TRBV4-1 and TRBJ2-2, with D perhaps TRBD2 (5 bases). Germline CDR1 and CDR2: MGHRA and YSYEKL. Between the trimmed V and J ends, which lost 0 bases and 5 bases, there was a span of 16 bases. This CDR3 is 17 amino acids long.